The 5 T cell receptor beta chains below all came from one sample that was sequenced in a study of vaccination effects on CD4 cells after COVID-19 (dated 2022 in TCRdb). To identify antigen-specific CD4+ T cell clonotypes by their expansion, the ViraFEST assay first stimulated PBMC with viral peptide pools and then applied TCR sequencing. After about 10 days of culture, CD4+ T cells were isolated with the EasySep CD4+ T cell isolation kit. PCR-confirmed SARS-CoV-2 infection had occurred in convalescent patients between March and December 2020, before the Alpha, Beta and Delta variants emerged in the United States. Each participant received two doses of an mRNA SARS-CoV-2 vaccine, either BNT162b2 or mRNA-1273. Library generation was performed with the immunoSEQ multiplex PCR assay. TCRdb provides this immuneACCESS table in a form limited to in-frame rearrangements. Some clones are lacking; in checked studies, under half of them reflect an unresolved V gene, and why the rest are absent is not known. For this sample there are over 10,000 clones; approximately 73% appear just once. Jointly, the top ten make up roughly 33% of the sample.

What these receptors recognize is not known. The source was CD4+ T cells from PBMCs cultured with HCoV-NL63 spike peptides, collected after COVID-19 vaccination. In the paper's terms, the cell subset or site label means: HCoV-NL63 spike overlapping peptide pool stimulation. The receptors originated from a human donor who had a prior SARS-CoV-2 infection.

This sequence joins TRBV11-3 and TRBJ1-1; D not certain. There are 13 residues in the CDR3. Trimming took off 2 bases at V and 4 bases at J, with 8 bases between the two ends. CDR1 is SGHNT, CDR2 YENEEA, per germline. CDR3 in amino acids: CASSLFWGTEAFF. For the CDR3, the DNA is TGTGCCAGCAGCTTATTTTGGGGCACTGAAGCTTTCTTT.

In this sample, this clone turned up a few times. V usage is TRBV7-8 and J usage is TRBJ2-1, with 8 nucleotides matching TRBD1. The CDR3 extends over 14 amino acids. J was trimmed by 5 bases and V by 5 bases; bases with no gene match: 5. CDR1 is SGHVS, CDR2 FQNEAQ, per germline. The CDR3 DNA reads as TGTGCCAGCAGCAGGGACAGGATCGACAATGAGCAGTTCTTC. This encodes CASSRDRIDNEQFF.

This chain joins TRBV27 and TRBJ2-2; D unresolved. The CDR3 loop spans 14 amino acids. Trimming stripped 6 bases from V and 1 base from J, with 9 bases between. Germline CDR1 reads MNHEY; CDR2 reads SMNVEV (reference sequence). CDR3 nucleotide sequence: TGTGCCAGCAGATTTTCTAGGAACACCGGGGAGCTGTTTTTT. Translated: CASRFSRNTGELFF.

The V gene is TRBV4-3, the J gene TRBJ2-7; possible D gene TRBD1, 5 bases. V was shortened by 2 bases and J by 0 bases, with 11 bases between the two germline ends. CDR1 is LGHNA, CDR2 YSLEER, per germline. This CDR3 has 15 residues. This CDR3 is CASSQTTQGSYEQYF. CDR3 coding DNA: TGCGCCAGCAGCCAAACCACCCAGGGCTCCTACGAGCAGTACTTC.

CDR3 amino acids: CASKLTGAQETQYF. Here the CDR3 DNA reads TGTGCCAGCAAGCTCACAGGGGCACAAGAGACCCAGTACTTC. The rearrangement uses TRBV6-1 and TRBJ2-5; 7 bases are shared with TRBD1. The ends lost 7 bases at V and 2 bases at J; junction bases unmatched: 7. The CDR3 loop spans 14 amino acids. The germline V gene encodes CDR1 MNHNS and CDR2 SASEGT.